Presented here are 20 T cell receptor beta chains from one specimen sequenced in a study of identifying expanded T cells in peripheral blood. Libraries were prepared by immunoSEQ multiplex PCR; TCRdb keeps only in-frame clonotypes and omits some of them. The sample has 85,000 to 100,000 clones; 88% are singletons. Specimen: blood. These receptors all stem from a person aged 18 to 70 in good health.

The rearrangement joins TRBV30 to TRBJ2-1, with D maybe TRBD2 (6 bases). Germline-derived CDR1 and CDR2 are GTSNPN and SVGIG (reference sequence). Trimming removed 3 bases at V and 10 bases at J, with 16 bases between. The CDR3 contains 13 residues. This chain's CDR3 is CAWRPRGWKEQFF. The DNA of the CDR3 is TGTGCCTGGAGACCACGGGGGTGGAAGGAGCAGTTCTTC.

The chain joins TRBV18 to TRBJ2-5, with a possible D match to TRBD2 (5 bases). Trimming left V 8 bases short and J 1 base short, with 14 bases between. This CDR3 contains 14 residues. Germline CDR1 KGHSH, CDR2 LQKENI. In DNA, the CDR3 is TGTGCCAGCGGACTGGCCTCCGGCCAAGAGACCCAGTACTTC. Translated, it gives CASGLASGQETQYF. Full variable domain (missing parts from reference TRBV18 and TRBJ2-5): NAGVMQNPRHLVRRRGQEARLRCSPMKGHSHVYWYRQLPEEGLKFMVYLQKENIIDESGMPKERFSAEFPKEGPSILRIQQVVRGDSAAYFCASGLASGQETQYFGPGTRLLVL.

CDR3 sequence: CASSPRGAEFSYEQYF. CDR3 DNA: TGTGCCAGCAGCCCCCGGGGGGCGGAGTTCTCCTACGAGCAGTACTTC. V usage is TRBV21-1 and J usage is TRBJ2-7; TRBD2 was called by the table and not checked on the DNA. TRBV21-1 is termed a pseudogene. CDR3 length: 16 residues.

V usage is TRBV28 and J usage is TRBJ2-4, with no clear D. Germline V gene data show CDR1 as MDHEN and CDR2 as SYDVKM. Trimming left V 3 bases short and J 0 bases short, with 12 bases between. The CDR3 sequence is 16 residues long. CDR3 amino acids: CASSLNPPLAKNIQYF. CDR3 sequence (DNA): TGTGCCAGCAGTTTGAACCCCCCACTAGCCAAAAACATTCAGTACTTC. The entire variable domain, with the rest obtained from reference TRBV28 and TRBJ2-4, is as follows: DVKVTQSSRYLVKRTGEKVFLECVQDMDHENMFWYRQDPGLGLRLIYFSYDVKMKEKGDIPEGYSVSREKKERFSLILESASTNQTSMYLCASSLNPPLAKNIQYFGAGTRLSVL.

CDR3 region: CASSYSGRGETQYF. The CDR3 DNA reads as TGTGCCAGCAGCTATAGCGGGAGGGGAGAGACCCAGTACTTC. The rearrangement joins TRBV7-2 to TRBJ2-5, with 11 bases aligning to TRBD2. Losses at the gene ends were 4 bases for V and 4 bases for J; bases not matched to a gene: 2. Germline loops: CDR1 SGHTA, CDR2 FQGNSA. This CDR3 is built from 14 residues.

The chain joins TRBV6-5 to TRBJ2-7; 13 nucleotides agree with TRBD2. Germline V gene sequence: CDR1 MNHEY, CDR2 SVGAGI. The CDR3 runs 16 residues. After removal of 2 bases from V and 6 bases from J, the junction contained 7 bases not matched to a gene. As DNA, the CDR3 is TGTGCCAGCAGTTACACAGGACTAGCGGGAGACAGCGAGCAGTACTTC. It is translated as CASSYTGLAGDSEQYF.

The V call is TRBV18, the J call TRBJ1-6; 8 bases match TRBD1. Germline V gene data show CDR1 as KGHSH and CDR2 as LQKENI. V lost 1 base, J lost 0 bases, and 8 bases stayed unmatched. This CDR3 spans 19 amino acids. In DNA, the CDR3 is TGTGCCAGCTCACCACTGAACAGGGGGGTCAGCTCCTATAATTCACCCCTCCACTTT. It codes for CASSPLNRGVSSYNSPLHF.

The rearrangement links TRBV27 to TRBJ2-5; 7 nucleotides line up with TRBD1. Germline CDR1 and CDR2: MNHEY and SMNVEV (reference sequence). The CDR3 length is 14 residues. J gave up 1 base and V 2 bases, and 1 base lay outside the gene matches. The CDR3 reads CASSLRQGQETQYF. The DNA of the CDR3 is TGTGCCAGCAGTTTACGACAGGGCCAAGAGACCCAGTACTTC.

The CDR3 sequence: CASRTRTSGNYEQYF. Here the CDR3 DNA reads TGTGCCAGCAGAACCCGGACTAGCGGGAACTACGAGCAGTACTTC. This chain joins TRBV7-2 and TRBJ2-7; 12 bases line up with TRBD2. With 6 bases clipped from V and 3 bases from J, the junction kept 6 bases outside the gene matches. This CDR3 has 15 residues. Germline V CDR1 and CDR2: SGHTA, FQGNSA.

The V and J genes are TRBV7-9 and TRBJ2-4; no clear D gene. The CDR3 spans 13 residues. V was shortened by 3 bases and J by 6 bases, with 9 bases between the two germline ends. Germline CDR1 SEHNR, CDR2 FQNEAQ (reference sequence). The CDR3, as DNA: TGTGCCAGCAGCTTGAACGGACCAAACATTCAGTACTTC. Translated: CASSLNGPNIQYF.

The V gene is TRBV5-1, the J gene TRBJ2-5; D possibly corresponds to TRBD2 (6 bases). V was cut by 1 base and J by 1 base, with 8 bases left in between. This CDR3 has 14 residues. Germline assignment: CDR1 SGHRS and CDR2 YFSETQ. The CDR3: CASSLRRGQETQYF. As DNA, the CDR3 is TGCGCCAGCAGCTTGAGGCGGGGCCAAGAGACCCAGTACTTC.

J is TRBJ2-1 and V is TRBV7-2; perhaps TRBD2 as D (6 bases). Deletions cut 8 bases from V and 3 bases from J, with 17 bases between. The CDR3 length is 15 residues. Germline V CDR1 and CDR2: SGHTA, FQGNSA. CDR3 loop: CASALGLLYYNEQFF. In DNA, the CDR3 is TGTGCCAGCGCCTTGGGACTTCTTTACTACAATGAGCAGTTCTTC.

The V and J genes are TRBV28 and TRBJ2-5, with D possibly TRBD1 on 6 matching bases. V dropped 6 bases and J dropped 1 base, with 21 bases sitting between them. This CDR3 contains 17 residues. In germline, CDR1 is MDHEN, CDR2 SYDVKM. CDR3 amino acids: CASSPPDSYYSQETQYF. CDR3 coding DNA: TGTGCCAGCAGCCCCCCGGACAGCTATTACTCCCAAGAGACCCAGTACTTC.

The CDR3 DNA follows: TGTGCCAGCAGCTGGTTGAGGGCAGCTAGCACAGATACGCAGTATTTT. Translated, it gives CASSWLRAASTDTQYF. This chain links TRBV5-6 with TRBJ2-3; tentatively, D is TRBD2 (5 bases). The CDR3 has 16 residues. CDR1 is SGHDT and CDR2 is YYEEEE in the germline V gene. The V and J ends lost 3 bases and 0 bases respectively, with 14 bases between them.

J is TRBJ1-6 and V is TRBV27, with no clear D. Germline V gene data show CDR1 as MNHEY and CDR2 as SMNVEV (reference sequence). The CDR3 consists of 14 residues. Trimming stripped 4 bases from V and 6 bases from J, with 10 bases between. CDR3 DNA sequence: TGTGCCAGCAGTTCGGCCAGATTTAATTCACCCCTCCACTTT. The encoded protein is CASSSARFNSPLHF.

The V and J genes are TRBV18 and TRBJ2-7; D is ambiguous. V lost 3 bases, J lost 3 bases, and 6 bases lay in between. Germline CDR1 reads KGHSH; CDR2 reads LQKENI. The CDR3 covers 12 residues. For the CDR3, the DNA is TGTGCCAGCTCACCGCGTGACTACGAGCAGTACTTC. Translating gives CASSPRDYEQYF.

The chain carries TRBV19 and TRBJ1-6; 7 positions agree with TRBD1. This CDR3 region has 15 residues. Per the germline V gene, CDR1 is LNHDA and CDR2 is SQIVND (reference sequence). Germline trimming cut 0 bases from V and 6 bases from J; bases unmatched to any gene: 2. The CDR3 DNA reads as TGTGCCAGTAGTATAGAACAGGGGTTTAATTCACCCCTCCACTTT. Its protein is CASSIEQGFNSPLHF.

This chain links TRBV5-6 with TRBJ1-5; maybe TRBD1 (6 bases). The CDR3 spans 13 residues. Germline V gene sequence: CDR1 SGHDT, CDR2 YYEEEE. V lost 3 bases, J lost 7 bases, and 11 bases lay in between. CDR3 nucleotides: TGTGCCAGCAGCTCACAGGGAGCCCAGCCCCAGCATTTT. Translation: CASSSQGAQPQHF.

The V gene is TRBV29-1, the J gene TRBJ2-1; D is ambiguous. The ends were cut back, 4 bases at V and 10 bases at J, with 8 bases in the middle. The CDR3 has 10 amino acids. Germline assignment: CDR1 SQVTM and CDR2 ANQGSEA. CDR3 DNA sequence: TGCAGCGTTGTTAACATAGAGCAGTTCTTC. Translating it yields CSVVNIEQFF.

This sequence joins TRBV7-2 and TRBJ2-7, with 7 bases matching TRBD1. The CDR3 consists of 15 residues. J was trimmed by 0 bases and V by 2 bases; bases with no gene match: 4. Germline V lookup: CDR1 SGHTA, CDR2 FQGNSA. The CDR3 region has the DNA TGTGCCAGCAGCTTATGGGGACAGCACTCCTACGAGCAGTACTTC. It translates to CASSLWGQHSYEQYF.